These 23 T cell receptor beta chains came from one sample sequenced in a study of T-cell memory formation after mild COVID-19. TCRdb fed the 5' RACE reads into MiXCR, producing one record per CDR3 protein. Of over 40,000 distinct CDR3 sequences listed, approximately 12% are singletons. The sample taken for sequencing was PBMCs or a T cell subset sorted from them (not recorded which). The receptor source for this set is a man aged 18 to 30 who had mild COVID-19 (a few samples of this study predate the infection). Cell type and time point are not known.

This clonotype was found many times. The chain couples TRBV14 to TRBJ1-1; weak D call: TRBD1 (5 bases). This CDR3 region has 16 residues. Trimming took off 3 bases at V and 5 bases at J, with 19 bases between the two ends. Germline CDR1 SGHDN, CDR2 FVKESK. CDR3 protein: CASSHLIRDEFTEAFF. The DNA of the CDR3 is TGTGCCAGCAGCCACCTGATCCGGGACGAGTTTACTGAAGCTTTCTTT. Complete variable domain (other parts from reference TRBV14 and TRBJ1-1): EAGVTQFPSHSVIEKGQTVTLRCDPISGHDNLYWYRRVMGKEIKFLLHFVKESKQDESGMPNNRFLAERTGGTYSTLKVQPAELEDSGVYFCASSHLIRDEFTEAFFGQGTRLTVV.

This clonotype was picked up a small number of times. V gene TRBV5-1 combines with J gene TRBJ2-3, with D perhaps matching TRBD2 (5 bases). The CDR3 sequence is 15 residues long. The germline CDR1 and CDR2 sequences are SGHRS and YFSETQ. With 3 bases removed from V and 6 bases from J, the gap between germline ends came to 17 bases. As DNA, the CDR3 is TGCGCCAGCAGCTCCCCGGGGTTTACTGTGGATACGCAGTATTTT. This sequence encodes CASSSPGFTVDTQYF.

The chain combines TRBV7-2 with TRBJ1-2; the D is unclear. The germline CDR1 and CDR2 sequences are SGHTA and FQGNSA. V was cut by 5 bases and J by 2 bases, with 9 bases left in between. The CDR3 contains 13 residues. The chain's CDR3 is CASSLMGNYGYTF. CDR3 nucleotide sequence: TGTGCCAGCAGCCTGATGGGGAACTATGGCTACACCTTC.

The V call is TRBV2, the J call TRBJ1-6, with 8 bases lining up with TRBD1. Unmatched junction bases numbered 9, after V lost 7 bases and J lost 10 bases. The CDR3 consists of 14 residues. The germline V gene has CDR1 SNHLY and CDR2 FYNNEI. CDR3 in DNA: TGTGCCAGCACCATACCGGGACAGGCATCACCCCTCCACTTT. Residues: CASTIPGQASPLHF.

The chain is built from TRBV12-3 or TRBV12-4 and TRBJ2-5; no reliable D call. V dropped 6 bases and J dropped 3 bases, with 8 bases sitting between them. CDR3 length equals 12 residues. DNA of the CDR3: TGTGCCAGCAGCCGAGAGGAAGAGACCCAGTACTTC. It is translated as CASSREEETQYF.

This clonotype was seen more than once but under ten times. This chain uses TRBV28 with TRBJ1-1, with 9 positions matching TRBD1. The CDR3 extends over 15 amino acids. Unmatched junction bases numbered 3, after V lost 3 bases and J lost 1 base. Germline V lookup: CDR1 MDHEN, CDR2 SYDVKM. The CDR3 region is CASSFLDRGNTEAFF. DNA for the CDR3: TGTGCCAGCAGTTTCTTGGACAGGGGGAACACTGAAGCTTTCTTT.

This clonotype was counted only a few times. CDR3 sequence reads: CASSSGGPRQETQYF. The CDR3 region has the DNA TGTGCCAGCAGCTCAGGGGGGCCAAGGCAAGAGACCCAGTACTTC. The chain combines TRBV7-8 with TRBJ2-5, with a weak D call TRBD1 (7 bases). The CDR3 spans 15 residues. V dropped 4 bases and J dropped 2 bases, with 14 bases sitting between them. Germline lookup yields CDR1 SGHVS and CDR2 FQNEAQ.

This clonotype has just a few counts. In DNA, the CDR3 is TGTGCCAGCGGTGGACAGGAGAATTACATTCAGTACTTC. Its protein is CASGGQENYIQYF. The chain uses TRBV2 and TRBJ2-4; 7 nucleotides match TRBD1. The CDR3 covers 13 residues. Germline CDR1 is SNHLY and CDR2 is FYNNEI. V trimming: 8 bases; J trimming: 8 bases; junction bases outside the gene matches: 9.

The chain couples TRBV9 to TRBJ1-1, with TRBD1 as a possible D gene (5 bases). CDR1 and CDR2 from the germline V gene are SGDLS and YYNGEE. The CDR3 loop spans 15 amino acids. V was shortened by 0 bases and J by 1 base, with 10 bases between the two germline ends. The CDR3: CASSVDWGGNTEAFF. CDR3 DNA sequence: TGTGCCAGCAGCGTAGATTGGGGGGGGAACACTGAAGCTTTCTTT.

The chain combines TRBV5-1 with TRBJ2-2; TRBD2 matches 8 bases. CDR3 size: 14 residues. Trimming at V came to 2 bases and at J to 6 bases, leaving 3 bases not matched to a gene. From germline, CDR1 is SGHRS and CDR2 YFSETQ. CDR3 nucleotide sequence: TGCGCCAGCAGCTTCGGGAGGGAGGCCGGGGAGCTGTTTTTT. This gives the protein CASSFGREAGELFF.

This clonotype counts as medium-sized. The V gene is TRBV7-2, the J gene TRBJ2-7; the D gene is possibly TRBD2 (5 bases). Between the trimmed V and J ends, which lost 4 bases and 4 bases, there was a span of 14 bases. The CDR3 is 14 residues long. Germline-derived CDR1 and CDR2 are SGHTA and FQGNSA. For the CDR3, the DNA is TGTGCCAGCAGCTATAGGCCCCGGGGTTACGAGCAGTACTTC. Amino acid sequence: CASSYRPRGYEQYF.

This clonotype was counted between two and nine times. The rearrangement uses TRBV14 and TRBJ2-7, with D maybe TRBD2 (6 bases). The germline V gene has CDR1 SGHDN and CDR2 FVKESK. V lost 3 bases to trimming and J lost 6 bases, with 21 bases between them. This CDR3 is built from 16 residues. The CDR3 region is CASSHSRDSPCVEQYV. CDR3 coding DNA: TGTGCCAGCAGCCACTCCAGGGACTCCCCCTGTGTCGAGCAGTACGTC.

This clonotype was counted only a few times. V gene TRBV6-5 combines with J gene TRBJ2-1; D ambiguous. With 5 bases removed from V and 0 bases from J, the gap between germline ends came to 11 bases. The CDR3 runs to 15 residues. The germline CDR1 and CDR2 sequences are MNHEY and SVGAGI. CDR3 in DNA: TGTGCCAGCAGTCGTACTTCGAGCTCCTACAATGAGCAGTTCTTC. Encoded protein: CASSRTSSSYNEQFF.

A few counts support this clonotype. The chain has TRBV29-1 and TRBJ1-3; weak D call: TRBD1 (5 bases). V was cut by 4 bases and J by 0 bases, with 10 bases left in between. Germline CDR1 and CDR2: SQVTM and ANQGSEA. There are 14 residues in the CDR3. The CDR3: CSVVQGTSGNTIYF. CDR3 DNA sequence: TGCAGCGTTGTCCAGGGAACCTCTGGAAACACCATATATTTT. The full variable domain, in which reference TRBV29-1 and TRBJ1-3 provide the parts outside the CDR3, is SAVISQKPSRDICQRGTSLTIQCQVDSQVTMMFWYRQQPGQSLTLIATANQGSEATYESGFVIDKFPISRPNLTFSTLTVSNMSPEDSSIYLCSVVQGTSGNTIYFGEGSWLTVV.

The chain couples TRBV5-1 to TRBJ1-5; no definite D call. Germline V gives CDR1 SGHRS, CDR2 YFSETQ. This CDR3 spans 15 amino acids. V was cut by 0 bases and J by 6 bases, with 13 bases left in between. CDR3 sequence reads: CASSLVPGLGQPQHF. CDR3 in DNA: TGCGCCAGCAGCTTGGTTCCGGGGTTGGGTCAGCCCCAGCATTTT. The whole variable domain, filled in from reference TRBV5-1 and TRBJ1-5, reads KAGVTQTPRYLIKTRGQQVTLSCSPISGHRSVSWYQQTPGQGLQFLFEYFSETQRNKGNFPGRFSGRQFSNSRSEMNVSTLELGDSALYLCASSLVPGLGQPQHFGDGTRLSIL.

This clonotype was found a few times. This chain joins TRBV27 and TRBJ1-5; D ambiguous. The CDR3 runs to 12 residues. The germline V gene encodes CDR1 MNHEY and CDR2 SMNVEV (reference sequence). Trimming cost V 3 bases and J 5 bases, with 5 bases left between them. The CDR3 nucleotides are TGTGCCAGCAGTTTTCTGGATCAGCCCCAGCATTTT. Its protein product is CASSFLDQPQHF.

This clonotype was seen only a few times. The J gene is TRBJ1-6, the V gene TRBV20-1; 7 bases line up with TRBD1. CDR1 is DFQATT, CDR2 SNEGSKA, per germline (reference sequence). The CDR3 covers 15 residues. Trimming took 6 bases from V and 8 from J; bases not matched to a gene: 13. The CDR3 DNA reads TGCAGTGCGCGGCTGGTTGGGGACAGTCATTCACCCCTCCACTTT. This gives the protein CSARLVGDSHSPLHF.

CDR3 DNA: TGTGCCAGCAGCACCACGATTAGCGGGTCCCTTGGGGATACGCAGTATTTT. Translating gives CASSTTISGSLGDTQYF. The chain has TRBV12-1 and TRBJ2-3; the table's D call, TRBD2, has no DNA check behind it. TRBV12-1 is tagged as a pseudogene. This CDR3 has 17 amino acids.

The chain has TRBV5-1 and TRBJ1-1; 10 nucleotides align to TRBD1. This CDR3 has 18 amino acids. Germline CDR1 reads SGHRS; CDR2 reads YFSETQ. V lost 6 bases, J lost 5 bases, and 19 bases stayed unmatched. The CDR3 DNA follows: TGCGCCAGCAAAGACTCCGGGACAGGGGCAAATGTGTTGACTGAAGCTTTCTTT. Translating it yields CASKDSGTGANVLTEAFF.

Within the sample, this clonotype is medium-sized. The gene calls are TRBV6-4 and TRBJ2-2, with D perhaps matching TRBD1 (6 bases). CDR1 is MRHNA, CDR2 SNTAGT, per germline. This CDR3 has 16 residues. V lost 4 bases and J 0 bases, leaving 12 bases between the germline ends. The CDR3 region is CASSVAQGANTGELFF. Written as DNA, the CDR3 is TGTGCCAGCAGTGTTGCACAGGGCGCGAACACCGGGGAGCTGTTTTTT.

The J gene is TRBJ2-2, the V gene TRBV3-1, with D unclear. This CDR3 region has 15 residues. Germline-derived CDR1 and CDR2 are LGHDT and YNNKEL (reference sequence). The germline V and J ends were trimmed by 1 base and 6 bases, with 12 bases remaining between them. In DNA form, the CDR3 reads TGTGCCAGCAGCCAAGTCCCCGGAAGCGCCGGGGAGCTGTTTTTT. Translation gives CASSQVPGSAGELFF.

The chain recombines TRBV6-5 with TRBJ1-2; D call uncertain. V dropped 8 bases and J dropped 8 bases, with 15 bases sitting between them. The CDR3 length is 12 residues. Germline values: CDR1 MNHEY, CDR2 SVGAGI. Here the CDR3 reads CASFFSPRGYTF. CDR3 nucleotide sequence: TGTGCCAGCTTTTTCAGCCCTCGAGGCTACACCTTC.

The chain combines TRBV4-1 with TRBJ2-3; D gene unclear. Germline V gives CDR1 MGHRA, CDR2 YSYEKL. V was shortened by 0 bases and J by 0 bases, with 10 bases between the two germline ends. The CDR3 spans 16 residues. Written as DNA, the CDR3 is TGCGCCAGCAGCCAAGAACACGCACCTAGCACAGATACGCAGTATTTT. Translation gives CASSQEHAPSTDTQYF.